Following are 27 T cell receptor beta chains from one sample sequenced in a study of shared clonotypes between healthy human individuals. Generated by immunoSEQ multiplex PCR, the TCRdb table keeps only in-frame clones and is missing some. This table holds about 470,000 clones, about 85% found once. The sample taken for sequencing was PBMCs. Receptor source: a woman aged 40 to 55 in good health. Some clones in this sample may be carry-over from other donors' samples.

This clone was counted once. The J gene is TRBJ1-4, the V gene TRBV5-1; D is perhaps TRBD1 (5 bases). There are 15 residues in the CDR3. Germline CDR1 and CDR2: SGHRS and YFSETQ. V shed 3 bases and J shed 4 bases, with 13 bases lying between them. The CDR3 loop reads CASSWGVGDNEKLFF. DNA for the CDR3: TGCGCCAGCAGCTGGGGGGTCGGGGATAATGAAAAACTGTTTTTT.

The chain uses TRBV18 and TRBJ1-1; 10 bases fit TRBD1. V shed 8 bases, J shed 3 bases, and the junction held 12 bases outside the gene matches. This CDR3 is 16 amino acids long. The germline gives CDR1 KGHSH, CDR2 LQKENI. The CDR3 reads CASPRQGAIRDTEAFF. DNA of the CDR3: TGTGCCAGCCCGAGACAGGGGGCGATCCGGGACACTGAAGCTTTCTTT. Full variable domain (remainder filled in from reference TRBV18 and TRBJ1-1): NAGVMQNPRHLVRRRGQEARLRCSPMKGHSHVYWYRQLPEEGLKFMVYLQKENIIDESGMPKERFSAEFPKEGPSILRIQQVVRGDSAAYFCASPRQGAIRDTEAFFGQGTRLTVV.

J is TRBJ2-2 and V is TRBV12-5; D is unresolved. Per germline, CDR1 LGHNT and CDR2 FRNRAP. The CDR3 is 16 residues long. The V and J ends lost 0 bases and 4 bases respectively, with 12 bases between them. Here the CDR3 reads CASGLVLGLGTGELFF. The CDR3 DNA reads TGTGCTAGTGGTTTGGTGCTGGGGTTGGGCACCGGGGAGCTGTTTTTT.

J is TRBJ2-3 and V is TRBV6-4, with 14 bases lining up with TRBD2. Germline-derived CDR1 and CDR2 are MRHNA and SNTAGT. J lost 6 bases, V lost 6 bases, and 8 bases had no gene match. This CDR3 is built from 16 residues. For the CDR3, the DNA is TGTGCCAGCAGCGCGACTAGCGGGAGGGCTGGCGATACGCAGTATTTT. It is translated as CASSATSGRAGDTQYF.

V usage is TRBV5-1 and J usage is TRBJ2-7, with 9 nucleotides matching TRBD1. V trimming: 4 bases; J trimming: 7 bases; junction bases outside the gene matches: 9. CDR1 is SGHRS, CDR2 YFSETQ, per germline. CDR3 length: 14 amino acids. CDR3 DNA sequence: TGCGCCAGCAGCCAGCTACAGGGGGCCGAAGAGCAGTACTTC. Translation: CASSQLQGAEEQYF.

The chain uses TRBV4-1 and TRBJ1-2; 8 bases are a match to TRBD1. J was trimmed by 0 bases and V by 1 base; bases with no gene match: 4. The CDR3 is 16 residues long. The germline V gene has CDR1 MGHRA and CDR2 YSYEKL. The DNA of the CDR3 is TGCGCCAGCAGCCAAGCGGGCAGGGGGCCTAACTATGGCTACACCTTC. The encoded protein is CASSQAGRGPNYGYTF.

The chain is built from TRBV7-2 and TRBJ2-1, with 12 bases identical to TRBD2. The CDR3 runs to 17 residues. Per germline, CDR1 SGHTA and CDR2 FQGNSA. V trimming: 0 bases; J trimming: 0 bases; junction bases outside the gene matches: 0. CDR3 DNA: TGTGCCAGCAGCTTAGCGACTAGCGGGAGCTCCTACAATGAGCAGTTCTTC. Translating it yields CASSLATSGSSYNEQFF.

The chain recombines TRBV6-5 with TRBJ2-1; 9 bases fit TRBD2. CDR1 and CDR2 (germline): MNHEY, SVGAGI. V was clipped by 0 bases and J by 2 bases; unmatched bases: 2. CDR3 length: 16 residues. The CDR3 is CASSYSGGRAYNEQFF. The CDR3 DNA reads as TGTGCCAGCAGTTACTCCGGCGGGAGGGCCTACAATGAGCAGTTCTTC.

The chain carries TRBV18 and TRBJ2-3, with 7 bases identical to TRBD2. CDR3 size: 14 residues. In germline, CDR1 is KGHSH, CDR2 LQKENI. Trimming took 3 bases from V and 5 from J; bases not matched to a gene: 5. CDR3 DNA sequence: TGTGCCAGCTCACCGTCCGGGAGGATAGATACGCAGTATTTT. Translating it yields CASSPSGRIDTQYF.

The chain couples TRBV18 to TRBJ1-4; a weak D match, TRBD1 (6 bases). V lost 3 bases and J 6 bases, leaving 11 bases between the germline ends. The CDR3 is 14 amino acids. Looked up from germline, CDR1 is KGHSH and CDR2 is LQKENI. The CDR3 region is CASSPGGGYEKLFF. DNA for the CDR3: TGTGCCAGCTCACCCGGAGGGGGTTATGAAAAACTGTTTTTT.

The chain joins TRBV9 to TRBJ2-2, with unresolved D. Germline V gene lookup returns CDR1 SGDLS and CDR2 YYNGEE. This CDR3 is built from 15 residues. V was clipped by 0 bases and J by 1 base, with 7 bases between them. The CDR3 reads CASSVDGRNTGELFF. The CDR3 DNA sequence: TGTGCCAGCAGCGTAGACGGGCGGAACACCGGGGAGCTGTTTTTT. The whole variable domain, filled in from reference TRBV9 and TRBJ2-2, reads DSGVTQTPKHLITATGQRVTLRCSPRSGDLSVYWYQQSLDQGLQFLIQYYNGEERAKGNILERFSAQQFPDLHSELNLSSLELGDSALYFCASSVDGRNTGELFFGEGSRLTVL.

V gene TRBV5-1 combines with J gene TRBJ2-2, with 9 bases fitting TRBD1. This CDR3 is 15 amino acids long. After removal of 0 bases from V and 6 bases from J, the junction contained 3 bases not matched to a gene. CDR1 is SGHRS and CDR2 is YFSETQ in the germline V gene. The CDR3 here is CASSLGDRVSGELFF. CDR3 coding DNA: TGCGCCAGCAGCTTGGGGGACAGGGTGTCCGGGGAGCTGTTTTTT.

This chain connects TRBV7-6 to TRBJ2-5, with TRBD1 identical over 9 bases. The V segment lost 5 bases and the J segment 1 base; nucleotides outside the gene matches: 5. This CDR3 is built from 15 residues. The germline CDR1 and CDR2 sequences are SGHVS and FNYEAQ. CDR3 bases: TGTGCCAGCAGCCGGGACAGGGCGGTCCAAGAGACCCAGTACTTC. Its protein is CASSRDRAVQETQYF.

The chain joins TRBV28 to TRBJ2-5; D is perhaps TRBD2 (7 bases). Trimming pared 5 bases from V and 5 bases from J, leaving 15 bases between. Per the germline V gene, CDR1 is MDHEN and CDR2 is SYDVKM. The CDR3 has 14 residues. Here the CDR3 reads CASSLGGRSETQYF. The DNA for the CDR3 is TGTGCCAGCAGTCTCGGGGGGCGGAGTGAGACCCAGTACTTC.

This clone has a handful of counts. The chain couples TRBV7-2 to TRBJ2-1; 7 bases match TRBD1. The CDR3 loop spans 14 amino acids. The V segment lost 7 bases and the J segment 6 bases; nucleotides outside the gene matches: 9. Germline CDR1 and CDR2: SGHTA and FQGNSA. The CDR3 coding sequence is TGTGCCAGCACTGGACAGGCCCTGTCCAATGAGCAGTTCTTC. Translation gives CASTGQALSNEQFF.

The genes are TRBV28 and TRBJ1-1; D not resolved. V lost 7 bases, J lost 0 bases, and 12 bases lay in between. CDR3 size: 14 residues. CDR1 is MDHEN, CDR2 SYDVKM, per germline. The CDR3 here is CASKQQRLNTEAFF. Written as DNA, the CDR3 is TGTGCCAGCAAACAACAGAGGCTGAACACTGAAGCTTTCTTT.

This chain joins TRBV12-5 and TRBJ2-1, with TRBD1 as a possible D gene (6 bases). Trimming removed 7 bases at V and 0 bases at J, with 13 bases between. Germline loops: CDR1 LGHNT, CDR2 FRNRAP. The CDR3 spans 15 residues. The CDR3: CASARQASSYNEQFF. The CDR3 DNA sequence: TGTGCTAGTGCAAGACAGGCCAGCTCCTACAATGAGCAGTTCTTC.

This clone was observed a single time. The rearrangement uses TRBV11-2 and TRBJ2-2, with TRBD2 identical over 13 bases. V was clipped by 2 bases and J by 4 bases; unmatched bases: 7. The length of the CDR3 is 18 residues. Germline assignment: CDR1 SGHAT and CDR2 FQNNGV. In DNA form, the CDR3 reads TGTGCCAGCAGCTTACCCCCGGGACTAGCGGGATTCACCGGGGAGCTGTTTTTT. Protein product: CASSLPPGLAGFTGELFF.

V is TRBV30 and J is TRBJ2-1; D unresolved. Germline V CDR1 and CDR2: GTSNPN, SVGIG (reference sequence). V dropped 3 bases and J dropped 4 bases, with 16 bases sitting between them. CDR3 size: 15 residues. The CDR3 sequence is CAWREYGNFYNEQFF. CDR3 nucleotide sequence: TGTGCCTGGAGGGAGTATGGGAATTTTTACAATGAGCAGTTCTTC.

The chain couples TRBV11-2 to TRBJ2-7, with 9 bases that match TRBD2. The V and J ends lost 3 bases and 3 bases, in that order; junction bases with no gene match: 6. This CDR3 contains 15 residues. Germline lookup yields CDR1 SGHAT and CDR2 FQNNGV. This chain's CDR3 is CASSLDLLAGYEQYF. The CDR3 DNA follows: TGTGCCAGCAGCTTGGATCTACTAGCGGGCTACGAGCAGTACTTC.

This sequence joins TRBV6-1 and TRBJ2-5; D might be TRBD2 (6 bases). CDR1 is MNHNS and CDR2 is SASEGT in the germline V gene. Trimming took off 6 bases at V and 5 bases at J, with 10 bases between the two ends. CDR3 size: 12 residues. The CDR3 region has the DNA TGTGCCAGCAGGCGGGGAGAGGAGACCCAGTACTTC. Its translation is CASRRGEETQYF.

The gene calls are TRBV18 and TRBJ1-1, with a possible D match to TRBD1 (5 bases). Trimming left V 4 bases short and J 5 bases short, with 11 bases between. The CDR3 extends over 13 amino acids. Germline values: CDR1 KGHSH, CDR2 LQKENI. CDR3 nucleotide sequence: TGTGCCAGCTCACTCGGGAAGGGGACTGAAGCTTTCTTT. Encoded protein: CASSLGKGTEAFF.

This clone was found once. This chain connects TRBV10-3 to TRBJ1-1, with D perhaps matching TRBD1 (6 bases). This CDR3 region has 15 residues. V shed 2 bases and J shed 1 base, with 11 bases lying between them. Germline loops: CDR1 ENHRY, CDR2 SYGVKD. The CDR3 region has the DNA TGTGCCATCAGTGAGAGAGGGGGGCGGAACACTGAAGCTTTCTTT. As protein: CAISERGGRNTEAFF.

This rearrangement joins TRBV5-5 to TRBJ2-5, with TRBD1 identical over 11 bases. In germline, CDR1 is SGHKS, CDR2 YYEKEE (reference sequence). Trimming cost V 1 base and J 3 bases; bases outside gene matches: 8. There are 17 residues in the CDR3. Here the CDR3 reads CASSLFYPGQGEETQYF. The CDR3 DNA is TGTGCCAGCAGCTTGTTTTACCCGGGACAGGGGGAAGAGACCCAGTACTTC. Combining the CDR3 with reference TRBV5-5 and TRBJ2-5 gives the whole variable domain DAGVTQSPTHLIKTRGQQVTLRCSPISGHKSVSWYQQVLGQGPQFIFQYYEKEERGRGNFPDRFSARQFPNYSSELNVNALLLGDSALYLCASSLFYPGQGEETQYFGPGTRLLVL.

The chain joins TRBV18 to TRBJ1-2; D perhaps matches TRBD1 (6 bases). Between the trimmed V and J ends, which lost 3 bases and 2 bases, there was a span of 10 bases. Germline loops: CDR1 KGHSH, CDR2 LQKENI. The CDR3 consists of 14 residues. CDR3 DNA sequence: TGTGCCAGCTCACCCCCGGGGGGCAACTATGGCTACACCTTC. Its translation: CASSPPGGNYGYTF.

The V gene is TRBV30, the J gene TRBJ1-2; a possible D gene is TRBD1 (6 bases). Per the germline V gene, CDR1 is GTSNPN and CDR2 is SVGIG (reference sequence). The germline V and J ends were trimmed by 8 bases and 4 bases, with 14 bases remaining between them. This CDR3 is 12 amino acids long. The CDR3 loop is CANRQAFYGYTF. CDR3 DNA sequence: TGTGCCAACCGACAGGCCTTCTATGGCTACACCTTC.

This rearrangement joins TRBV19 to TRBJ2-5; 10 positions agree with TRBD2. With V trimmed by 5 bases and J by 5 bases, 2 bases remained unmatched. CDR1 is LNHDA, CDR2 SQIVND, per germline (reference sequence). CDR3 length: 13 residues. The CDR3 coding sequence is TGTGCCAGTAGTGATAGCGGGAGGGAGACCCAGTACTTC. Its translation: CASSDSGRETQYF.